A single sample is the source of the 18 T cell receptor beta chains below, sequenced in a study of cytomegalovirus exposure and HLA in healthy donors (dated by TCRdb to about 2017). The library came from the immunoSEQ multiplex PCR assay. For the multiplex PCR, a mixture combining 60 forward primers for TCR Vbeta segments and 13 reverse primers for TCR Jbeta segments was used. This immuneACCESS table, as held by TCRdb, lists in-frame sequences with V and J called but not all clones. Of the missing ones, under half trace to an unresolved V gene in checked studies; the others have no known cause. This sample has tens of thousands of clones in its table, and 72% of those were observed once. Of the sample, roughly 12% is held by the ten largest clones. The sequenced material came from PBMCs. These TCRs come from a woman aged 40 to 50 in good health and CMV-seropositive.

This chain joins TRBV5-1 and TRBJ1-2, with D perhaps matching TRBD1 (5 bases). The CDR3 is 14 residues long. Germline V gives CDR1 SGHRS, CDR2 YFSETQ. With 4 bases removed from V and 7 bases from J, the gap between germline ends came to 17 bases. CDR3 nucleotides: TGCGCCAGCAGCCTCCCCGGGGGAGGGAGTGGCTACACCTTC. Translating it yields CASSLPGGGSGYTF.

This clone turned up a few times. The chain couples TRBV29-1 to TRBJ1-2; TRBD1 aligns across 7 bases. V shed 0 bases, J shed 1 base, and the junction held 5 bases outside the gene matches. The CDR3 covers 15 residues. The germline gives CDR1 SQVTM, CDR2 ANQGSEA. CDR3 nucleotides: TGCAGCGTTGAAGATATGGGACAGATTAACTATGGCTACACCTTC. This codes for CSVEDMGQINYGYTF.

This chain uses TRBV7-9 with TRBJ2-2, with D perhaps matching TRBD2 (6 bases). The CDR3 sequence is 16 residues long. Germline CDR1 reads SEHNR; CDR2 reads FQNEAQ (reference sequence). V was trimmed by 8 bases and J by 1 base, leaving 17 bases between them. This CDR3 is CASSFRLGGNTGELFF. The CDR3 coding sequence is TGTGCCAGCTCTTTCCGGTTGGGGGGGAACACCGGGGAGCTGTTTTTT.

This clone appeared once. The chain has TRBV11-2 and TRBJ1-5, with D unresolved. The CDR3 is made up of 13 amino acids. Germline CDR1 reads SGHAT; CDR2 reads FQNNGV. V was trimmed by 5 bases and J by 5 bases, leaving 10 bases between them. The CDR3 reads CASSANMDQPQHF. The CDR3 region has the DNA TGTGCCAGCAGCGCAAACATGGATCAGCCCCAGCATTTT.

This CDR3 is CASSILPGGVNTEAFF. The CDR3 region has the DNA TGTGCCAGTAGTATACTTCCGGGGGGGGTGAACACTGAAGCTTTCTTT. The chain is built from TRBV19 and TRBJ1-1; D is possibly TRBD1 (5 bases). This CDR3 has 16 residues. Germline V CDR1 and CDR2: LNHDA, SQIVND (reference sequence). Trimming left V 2 bases short and J 0 bases short, with 13 bases between.

The rearrangement joins TRBV10-3 to TRBJ1-3; D is ambiguous. This CDR3 has 13 residues. V shed 8 bases and J shed 4 bases, with 12 bases lying between them. Germline V CDR1 and CDR2: ENHRY, SYGVKD. CDR3 nucleotides: TGTGCCATCGGAGGGTTGGGCGGAAACACCATATATTTT. Protein: CAIGGLGGNTIYF.

This chain joins TRBV10-3 and TRBJ2-1; D gene ambiguous. The CDR3 has 12 amino acids. Trimming left V 6 bases short and J 11 bases short, with 14 bases between. Germline V gene lookup returns CDR1 ENHRY and CDR2 SYGVKD. Written as DNA, the CDR3 is TGTGCCATCAGGCCCCGGCAGGCCAAGCAGTTCTTC. It specifies CAIRPRQAKQFF.

A few counts support this clone. The chain links TRBV25-1 to TRBJ1-1; 8 bases align to TRBD1. Per the germline V gene, CDR1 is MGHDK and CDR2 is SYGVNS. J was trimmed by 11 bases and V by 6 bases; bases with no gene match: 14. The CDR3 sequence is 14 residues long. The CDR3 loop reads CASRAGQGSYKAFF. The DNA for the CDR3 is TGTGCCAGCAGAGCAGGACAGGGCTCGTATAAGGCTTTCTTT.

The rearrangement uses TRBV19 and TRBJ1-6; D is possibly TRBD1 (6 bases). Germline values: CDR1 LNHDA, CDR2 SQIVND (reference sequence). The CDR3 spans 14 residues. Trimming left V 5 bases short and J 8 bases short, with 13 bases between. CDR3 nucleotides: TGTGCCAGTAGTCCATTGGGGGCGGATTCACCCCTCCACTTT. Amino acids: CASSPLGADSPLHF.

The chain uses TRBV15 and TRBJ2-3; D might be TRBD2 (6 bases). V lost 4 bases and J 5 bases, leaving 13 bases between the germline ends. CDR3 length: 14 amino acids. Germline V gene sequence: CDR1 LNHNV, CDR2 YYDKDF (reference sequence). The CDR3 coding sequence is TGTGCCACCAGCACCGCAAGACTAGTAGATACGCAGTATTTT. It encodes CATSTARLVDTQYF.

This clone was seen more than once but under ten times. The CDR3 DNA reads TGCAGCGTTGGTGGCAGGCAGACAGATACGCAGTATTTT. Protein sequence: CSVGGRQTDTQYF. The V and J genes are TRBV29-1 and TRBJ2-3; D is ambiguous. The CDR3 has 13 residues. The V end was cut by 4 bases, the J end by 3 bases, with 11 bases between. Per the germline V gene, CDR1 is SQVTM and CDR2 is ANQGSEA.

This clone was seen a few times. The V gene is TRBV27, the J gene TRBJ1-6; 7 positions agree with TRBD1. The CDR3 is made up of 16 amino acids. The V segment lost 7 bases and the J segment 4 bases; nucleotides outside the gene matches: 10. The V gene's germline CDR1 is MNHEY and CDR2 SMNVEV (reference sequence). CDR3 residues: CASTRQGPLYNSPLHF. The CDR3 region has the DNA TGTGCCAGCACTAGACAGGGCCCGTTATATAATTCACCCCTCCACTTT.

V usage is TRBV23-1 and J usage is TRBJ1-5; no firm D call. TRBV23-1 is an ORF for which the function is uncertain. The CDR3 runs 11 residues. V was clipped by 4 bases and J by 7 bases, with 5 bases between them. CDR3 region: CASSPRQPQHF. CDR3 nucleotides: TGCGCCAGCAGTCCCCGGCAGCCCCAGCATTTT.

The chain is built from TRBV5-1 and TRBJ2-3, with 7 bases that match TRBD2. The CDR3 runs 15 residues. Germline V CDR1 and CDR2: SGHRS, YFSETQ. Trimming removed 4 bases from V and 3 bases from J; junction bases left unmatched: 8. The CDR3 spells CASSPLGGGTDTQYF. The CDR3 nucleotides read TGCGCCAGCAGCCCCCTCGGGGGAGGGACAGATACGCAGTATTTT.

The rearrangement joins TRBV4-2 to TRBJ2-5; D remains ambiguous. This CDR3 comprises 12 residues. V dropped 1 base and J dropped 10 bases, with 10 bases sitting between them. The germline gives CDR1 LGHNA, CDR2 YNFKEQ. CDR3 in amino acids: CASSQGGRVQYF. CDR3 sequence (DNA): TGTGCCAGCAGCCAAGGAGGTCGGGTCCAGTACTTC.

Remarks on this clone: Other DNA sequences in this sample translate to the same CDR3. The V gene is TRBV9, the J gene TRBJ1-1; the D is unclear. The V end was cut by 0 bases, the J end by 2 bases, with 5 bases between. This CDR3 is 13 amino acids long. CDR1 and CDR2 from the germline V gene are SGDLS and YYNGEE. The CDR3 reads CASSVAVNTEAFF. The CDR3 DNA follows: TGTGCCAGCAGCGTAGCAGTTAACACTGAAGCTTTCTTT.

The rearrangement links TRBV5-4 to TRBJ1-6, with TRBD1 matching over 7 bases. CDR1 SGHNT and CDR2 YYREEE come from the germline V gene (reference sequence). V trimming: 0 bases; J trimming: 8 bases; junction bases outside the gene matches: 8. This CDR3 is built from 16 residues. The CDR3 spells CASSLDGLGGYSPLHF. CDR3 nucleotides: TGTGCCAGCAGCTTGGATGGTCTAGGGGGCTATTCACCCCTCCACTTT.

This chain links TRBV19 with TRBJ2-1; the match to TRBD1 covers 9 bases. Germline CDR1 is LNHDA and CDR2 is SQIVND (reference sequence). This CDR3 has 17 amino acids. V gave up 3 bases and J gave up 8 bases; unmatched junction bases: 14. CDR3 loop: CASSIMGGQGSPDEQFF. CDR3 nucleotide sequence: TGTGCCAGTAGTATTATGGGAGGACAGGGGAGCCCCGATGAGCAGTTCTTC.